This TCR beta chain was identified in a study of T cells in Graves' hyperthyroidism and ophthalmopathy. RNA transcripts were the template for amplifying TCR beta CDR3 regions. The TCR CDR3 first-round RT-PCR relied on the HTBI primer set. TCRdb fed the multiplex PCR reads into MiXCR, producing one record per CDR3 protein. This sample carries some 200,000 distinct CDR3 sequences, roughly 17% of them seen once, and the ten largest clones take around 50%. Whole-study findings and limits: Most clonotypes that expanded in the thyroid above 0.001 also showed up in blood.

This clonotype showed up many times. Its antigen is unidentified. Participants, patients aged 18 to 65, had newly diagnosed hyperthyroidism with a duration under 2 months. Reasons for excluding patients were uncontrolled infection, other autoimmune disease, pregnancy or lactation. Using more than 7.5 ml of fresh peripheral blood, PBMCs were prepared. J was trimmed by 6 bases and V by 6 bases; bases with no gene match: 2. The CDR3 spans 13 residues. The V gene's germline CDR1 is KGHSH and CDR2 LQKENI. The sequenced material came from blood. This clonotype originated in a man aged 50-59 years with Graves' hyperthyroidism. This chain links TRBV18 with TRBJ1-6; 7 nucleotides agree with TRBD1. CDR3 region: CASSGQTNSPLHF. CDR3 DNA sequence: TGTGCCAGCTCGGGACAGACTAATTCACCCCTCCACTTT.